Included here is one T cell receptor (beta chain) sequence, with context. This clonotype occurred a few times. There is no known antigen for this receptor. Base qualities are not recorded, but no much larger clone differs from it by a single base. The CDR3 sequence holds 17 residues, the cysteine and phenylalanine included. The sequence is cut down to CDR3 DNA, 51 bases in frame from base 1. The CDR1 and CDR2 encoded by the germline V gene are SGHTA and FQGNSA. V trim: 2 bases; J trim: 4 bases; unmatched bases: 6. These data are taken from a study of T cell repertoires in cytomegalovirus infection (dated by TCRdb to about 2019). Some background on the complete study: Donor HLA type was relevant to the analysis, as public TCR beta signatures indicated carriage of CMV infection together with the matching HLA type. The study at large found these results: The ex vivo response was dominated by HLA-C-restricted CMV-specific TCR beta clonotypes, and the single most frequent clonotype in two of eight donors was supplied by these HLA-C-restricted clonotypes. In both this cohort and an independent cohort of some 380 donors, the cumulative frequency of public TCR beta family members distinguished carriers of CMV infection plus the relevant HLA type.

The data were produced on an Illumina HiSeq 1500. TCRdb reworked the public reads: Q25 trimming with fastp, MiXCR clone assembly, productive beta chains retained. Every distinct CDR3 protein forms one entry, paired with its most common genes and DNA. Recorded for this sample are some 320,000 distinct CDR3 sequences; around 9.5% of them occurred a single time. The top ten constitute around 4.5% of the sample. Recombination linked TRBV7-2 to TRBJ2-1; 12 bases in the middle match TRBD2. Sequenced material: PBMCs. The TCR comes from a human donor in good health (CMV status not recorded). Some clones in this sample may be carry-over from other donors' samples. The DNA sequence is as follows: TGTGCCAGCAGCTTACGACTAGCGGGAGCTCGATACAATGAGCAGTTCTTC. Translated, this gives CASSLRLAGARYNEQFF.